The 10 T cell receptor beta chains below were found in one sample sequenced in a study of CD8+CD57+ T cells in acquired aplastic anemia. CDR3 and TCR beta VDJ profiling relied on a genomic DNA template. One entry per CDR3 protein, called by TCRdb with MiXCR from the reads. This sample has 250,000 to 300,000 distinct CDR3 sequences, with about 50% found just once. Patients chosen for sequencing had CD8+CD57+ cells that had expanded, as shown by flow cytometry. Material: sorted CD4+, CD8+, or CD8+CD57+ T cells (not recorded which) from PBMCs. The receptors were sampled from a human donor with aplastic anemia.

This clonotype was seen repeatedly, ten times or more. The rearrangement uses TRBV7-6 and TRBJ2-1; D not certain. The V and J ends lost 0 bases and 6 bases respectively, with 3 bases between them. The length of the CDR3 is 12 residues. Germline V gene lookup returns CDR1 SGHVS and CDR2 FNYEAQ. The CDR3: CASSLAANEQFF. The CDR3 DNA reads as TGTGCCAGCAGCTTAGCGGCCAATGAGCAGTTCTTC. The full variable domain, its missing parts supplied by reference TRBV7-6 and TRBJ2-1, is GAGVSQSPRYKVTKRGQDVALRCDPISGHVSLYWYRQALGQGPEFLTYFNYEAQQDKSGLPNDRFSAERPEGSISTLTIQRTEQRDSAMYRCASSLAANEQFFGPGTRLTVL.

This chain links TRBV19 with TRBJ2-3, with 12 bases identical to TRBD1. Trimming at V came to 3 bases and at J to 6 bases, leaving 4 bases not matched to a gene. The V gene's germline CDR1 is LNHDA and CDR2 SQIVND (reference sequence). CDR3 size: 15 residues. CDR3 residues: CASSMGTGGLDTQYF. CDR3 nucleotides: TGTGCCAGTAGTATGGGGACAGGGGGCTTGGATACGCAGTATTTT.

Notes on this clonotype: A much larger clone lies one base from this, so it may be a read error. The J gene is TRBJ2-1, the V gene TRBV6-1; 12 positions agree with TRBD2. The CDR3 extends over 15 amino acids. Per the germline V gene, CDR1 is MNHNS and CDR2 is SASEGT. CDR3 in amino acids: CASRPGLAGHNEQSF. CDR3 DNA sequence: TGTGCCAGCAGGCCGGGACTAGCGGGTCACAATGAGCAGTCCTTC.

This sequence joins TRBV7-2 and TRBJ2-4, with D maybe TRBD1 (6 bases). Looked up from germline, CDR1 is SGHTA and CDR2 is FQGNSA. Trimming pared 4 bases from V and 8 bases from J, leaving 12 bases between. The CDR3 is 13 residues long. CDR3 loop: CASSSPGQDIQYF. In nucleotides, the CDR3 is TGTGCCAGCAGCTCACCGGGACAAGACATTCAGTACTTC.

The gene calls are TRBV15 and TRBJ2-5, with D possibly being TRBD1 (5 bases). Germline V CDR1 and CDR2: LNHNV, YYDKDF (reference sequence). This CDR3 contains 14 residues. Trimming removed 5 bases from V and 2 bases from J, with 12 bases in between. The DNA for the CDR3 is TGTGCCACCAGCCCTGGACAAAGTCAAGAGACCCAGTACTTC. Translation: CATSPGQSQETQYF. Looking up the rest from reference TRBV15 and TRBJ2-5 gives the full variable domain: DAMVIQNPRYQVTQFGKPVTLSCSQTLNHNVMYWYQQKSSQAPKLLFHYYDKDFNNEADTPDNFQSRRPNTSFCFLDIRSPGLGDTAMYLCATSPGQSQETQYFGPGTRLLVL.

This clonotype was counted ten times or more. The chain is built from TRBV7-9 and TRBJ2-5; 9 positions agree with TRBD1. Trimming removed 2 bases from V and 5 bases from J; junction bases left unmatched: 6. Germline CDR1 SEHNR, CDR2 FQNEAQ (reference sequence). This CDR3 comprises 15 residues. The CDR3 reads CASSLRGQGRETQYF. The CDR3 DNA follows: TGTGCCAGCAGCTTAAGGGGACAGGGCAGGGAGACCCAGTACTTC.

The chain has TRBV7-2 and TRBJ2-7; no clear D. The CDR3 spans 13 residues. The germline gives CDR1 SGHTA, CDR2 FQGNSA. With 0 bases removed from V and 2 bases from J, the gap between germline ends came to 5 bases. The CDR3 is CASSLAHAYEQYF. In DNA form, the CDR3 reads TGTGCCAGCAGCTTAGCCCATGCCTACGAGCAGTACTTC. Looking up the rest from reference TRBV7-2 and TRBJ2-7 gives the full variable domain: GAGVSQSPSNKVTEKGKDVELRCDPISGHTALYWYRQSLGQGLEFLIYFQGNSAPDKSGLPSDRFSAERTGGSVSTLTIQRTQQEDSAVYLCASSLAHAYEQYFGPGTRLTVT.

This clonotype was observed a handful of times. V and J are TRBV29-1 and TRBJ1-2; 9 nucleotides line up with TRBD1. There are 13 residues in the CDR3. Losses at the gene ends were 3 bases for V and 8 bases for J; bases not matched to a gene: 7. Per germline, CDR1 SQVTM and CDR2 ANQGSEA. The CDR3 sequence: CSVDPQGARGYTF. The DNA of the CDR3 is TGCAGCGTTGATCCACAGGGGGCTCGAGGCTACACCTTC.

The J gene is TRBJ1-1, the V gene TRBV7-9; a weak D match, TRBD1 (5 bases). Trimming left V 1 base short and J 8 bases short, with 8 bases between. The CDR3 sequence is 12 residues long. Germline V CDR1 and CDR2: SEHNR, FQNEAQ (reference sequence). CDR3 loop: CASSLGQLEAFF. The CDR3 DNA reads TGTGCCAGCAGCTTAGGACAGCTAGAAGCTTTCTTT.

This clonotype was seen ten or more times. The chain combines TRBV10-3 with TRBJ2-3, with a possible D match to TRBD2 (5 bases). Germline CDR1 and CDR2: ENHRY and SYGVKD. Trimming cost V 3 bases and J 3 bases, with 16 bases left between them. The CDR3 loop spans 16 amino acids. The CDR3 nucleotides are TGTGCCATCAGTGATCCCTTGGTTGGAGGAACAGATACGCAGTATTTT. Residues: CAISDPLVGGTDTQYF.